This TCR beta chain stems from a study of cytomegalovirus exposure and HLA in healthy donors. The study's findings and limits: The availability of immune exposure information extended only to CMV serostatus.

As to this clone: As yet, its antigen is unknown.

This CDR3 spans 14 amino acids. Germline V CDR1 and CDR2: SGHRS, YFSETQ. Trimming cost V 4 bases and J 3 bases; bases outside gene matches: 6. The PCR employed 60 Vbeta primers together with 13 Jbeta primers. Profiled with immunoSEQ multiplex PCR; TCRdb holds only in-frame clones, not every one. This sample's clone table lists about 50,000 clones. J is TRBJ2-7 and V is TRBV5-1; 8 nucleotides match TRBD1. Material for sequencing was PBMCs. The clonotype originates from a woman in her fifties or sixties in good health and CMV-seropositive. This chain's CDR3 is CASSKRQGSYEQYF. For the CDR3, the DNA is TGCGCCAGCAGCAAGAGACAGGGGAGCTACGAGCAGTACTTC.